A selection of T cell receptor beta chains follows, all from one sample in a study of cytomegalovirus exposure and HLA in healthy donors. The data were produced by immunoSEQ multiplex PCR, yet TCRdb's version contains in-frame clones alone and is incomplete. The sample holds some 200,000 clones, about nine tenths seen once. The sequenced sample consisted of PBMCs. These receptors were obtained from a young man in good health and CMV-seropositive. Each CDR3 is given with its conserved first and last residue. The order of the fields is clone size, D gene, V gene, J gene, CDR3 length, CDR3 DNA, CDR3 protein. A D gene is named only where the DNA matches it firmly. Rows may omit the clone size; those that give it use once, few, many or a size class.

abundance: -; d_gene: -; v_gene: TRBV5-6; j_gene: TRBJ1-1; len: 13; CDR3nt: TGTGCCAGCAGCCCGGGGGGGAGAACTGAAGCTTTCTTT; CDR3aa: CASSPGGRTEAFF
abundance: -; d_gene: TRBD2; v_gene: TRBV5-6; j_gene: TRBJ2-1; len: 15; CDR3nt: TGTGCCAGCAGCTTGGCCGGGACTAGCGCTAATGAGCAGTTCTTC; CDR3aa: CASSLAGTSANEQFF
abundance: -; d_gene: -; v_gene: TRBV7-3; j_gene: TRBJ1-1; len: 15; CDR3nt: TGTGCCAGCAGCCCACAGGGAGGTTCTAACACTGAAGCTTTCTTT; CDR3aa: CASSPQGGSNTEAFF
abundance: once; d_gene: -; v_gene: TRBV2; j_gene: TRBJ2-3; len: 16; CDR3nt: TGTGCCAGCAGTGAACAGACACGAACTTTCACAGATACGCAGTATTTT; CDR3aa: CASSEQTRTFTDTQYF
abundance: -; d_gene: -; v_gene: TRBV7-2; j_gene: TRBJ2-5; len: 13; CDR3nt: TGTGCCAGCAGCTTTAGTAGCGAGGAGACCCAGTACTTC; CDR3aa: CASSFSSEETQYF
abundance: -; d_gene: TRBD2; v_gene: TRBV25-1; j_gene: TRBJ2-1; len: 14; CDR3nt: TGTGCCAGCACAGTACAGCGGGGGGCCAATGAGCAGTTCTTC; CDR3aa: CASTVQRGANEQFF
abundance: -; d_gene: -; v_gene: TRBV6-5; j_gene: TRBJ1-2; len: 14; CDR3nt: TGTGCCAGCGGGCCCGGGATCCTTTCGTATGGCTACACCTTC; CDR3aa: CASGPGILSYGYTF
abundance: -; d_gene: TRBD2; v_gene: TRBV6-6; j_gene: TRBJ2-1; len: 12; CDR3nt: TGTGCCAGCAGATCTGGACTAGGTGAGCAGTTCTTC; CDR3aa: CASRSGLGEQFF
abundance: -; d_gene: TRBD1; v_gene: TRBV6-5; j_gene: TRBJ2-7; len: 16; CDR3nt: TGTGCCAGCAGTTCCCCCCGGACAGGGGGCGTCTCCGAGCAGTACTTC; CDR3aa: CASSSPRTGGVSEQYF
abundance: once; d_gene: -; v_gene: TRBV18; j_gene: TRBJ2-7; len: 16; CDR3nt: TGTGCCAGCTCACCACGTGGTTCCTCTAGCTCCTACGAGCAGTACTTC; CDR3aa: CASSPRGSSSSYEQYF
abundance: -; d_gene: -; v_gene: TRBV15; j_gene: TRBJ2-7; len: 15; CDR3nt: TGTGCCACCAGCAGAGAAACCCAAGGGGCCTCCGAGCAGTACTTC; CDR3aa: CATSRETQGASEQYF
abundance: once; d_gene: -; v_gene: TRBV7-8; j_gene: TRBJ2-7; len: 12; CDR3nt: TGTGCCAGCAGCGGGGTAGGTTACGAGCAGTACTTC; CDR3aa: CASSGVGYEQYF
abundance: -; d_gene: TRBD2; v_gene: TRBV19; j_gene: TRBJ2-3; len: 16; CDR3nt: TGTGCCAGTACCAGACTAGCGGGGGACCCCACAGATACGCAGTATTTT; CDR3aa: CASTRLAGDPTDTQYF
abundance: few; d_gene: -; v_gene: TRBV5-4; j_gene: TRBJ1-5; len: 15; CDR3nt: TGTGCCAGCAGCTTGGACCTCGGCAGCAATCAGCCCCAGCATTTT; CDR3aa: CASSLDLGSNQPQHF
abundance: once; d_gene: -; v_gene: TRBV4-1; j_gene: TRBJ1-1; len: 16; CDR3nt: TGCGCCAGCAGCCAAGTTGTGTCGCCCGAGAACACTGAAGCTTTCTTT; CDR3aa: CASSQVVSPENTEAFF
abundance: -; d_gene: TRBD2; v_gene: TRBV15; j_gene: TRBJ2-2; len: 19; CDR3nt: TGTGCCACCAGCAGAGATCGAGGACTAGCGGGCCTAAACACCGGGGAGCTGTTTTTT; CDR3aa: CATSRDRGLAGLNTGELFF
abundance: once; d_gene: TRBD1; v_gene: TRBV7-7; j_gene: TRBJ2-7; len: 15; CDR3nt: TGTGCTAGCAGCTCCGAGACAGGGGGTATTGGCGAGCAGTACTTC; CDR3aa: CASSSETGGIGEQYF
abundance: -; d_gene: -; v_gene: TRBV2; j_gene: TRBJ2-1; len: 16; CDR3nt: TGTGCCAGCAGCCCCCCAGGGGGAGGGGTGGGAAATGAGCAGTTCTTC; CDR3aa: CASSPPGGGVGNEQFF
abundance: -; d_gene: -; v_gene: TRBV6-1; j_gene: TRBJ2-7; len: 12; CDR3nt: TGTGCCATCCAGCGGGCCCCCTACGAGCAGTACTTC; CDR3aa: CAIQRAPYEQYF
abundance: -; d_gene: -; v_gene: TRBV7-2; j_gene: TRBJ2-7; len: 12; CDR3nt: TGTGCCAGCAGCTTGCAGAGCTACGAGCAGTACTTC; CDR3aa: CASSLQSYEQYF
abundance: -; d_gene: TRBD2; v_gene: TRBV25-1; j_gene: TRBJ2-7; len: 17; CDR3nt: TGTGCCAGCAGTGAATATTCGGGACTAGCGGGAAACTACGAGCAGTACTTC; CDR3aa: CASSEYSGLAGNYEQYF
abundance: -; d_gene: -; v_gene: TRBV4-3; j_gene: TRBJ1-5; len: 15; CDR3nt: TGCGCCAGCAGCCAAGATCGCTTTAGCAATCAGCCCCAGCATTTT; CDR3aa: CASSQDRFSNQPQHF
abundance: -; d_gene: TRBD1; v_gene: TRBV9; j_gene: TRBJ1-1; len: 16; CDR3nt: TGTGCCAGCAGCGTAGGAGGGACAGGGCCGAACACTGAAGCTTTCTTT; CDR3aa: CASSVGGTGPNTEAFF
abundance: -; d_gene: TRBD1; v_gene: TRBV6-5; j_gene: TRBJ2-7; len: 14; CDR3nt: TGTGCCAGCAGCCCCGGACAGGTAGACTACGAGCAGTACTTC; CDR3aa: CASSPGQVDYEQYF
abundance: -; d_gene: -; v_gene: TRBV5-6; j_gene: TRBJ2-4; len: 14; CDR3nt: TGTGCCAGCAGCTTGAGGGAATTGGGTAACATTCAGTACTTC; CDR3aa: CASSLRELGNIQYF
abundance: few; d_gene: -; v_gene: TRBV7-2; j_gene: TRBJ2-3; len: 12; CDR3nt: TGTGCCAGCAGCTCCTACACAGATACGCAGTATTTT; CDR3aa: CASSSYTDTQYF
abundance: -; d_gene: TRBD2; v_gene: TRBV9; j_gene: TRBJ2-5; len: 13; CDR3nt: TGTGCCAGCAGCGATGGGGGGGTAGAGACCCAGTACTTC; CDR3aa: CASSDGGVETQYF